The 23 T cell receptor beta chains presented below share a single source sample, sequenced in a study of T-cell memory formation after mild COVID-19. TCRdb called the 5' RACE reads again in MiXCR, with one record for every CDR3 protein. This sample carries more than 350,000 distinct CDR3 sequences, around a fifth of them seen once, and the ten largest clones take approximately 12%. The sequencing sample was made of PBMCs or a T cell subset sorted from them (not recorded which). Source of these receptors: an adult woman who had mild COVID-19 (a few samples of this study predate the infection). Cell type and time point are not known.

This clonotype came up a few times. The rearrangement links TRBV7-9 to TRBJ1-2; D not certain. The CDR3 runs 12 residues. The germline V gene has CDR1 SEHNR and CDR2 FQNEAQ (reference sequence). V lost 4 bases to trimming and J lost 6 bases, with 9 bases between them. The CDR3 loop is CASSSPAHGYTF. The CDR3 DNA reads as TGTGCCAGCAGCTCGCCGGCCCATGGCTACACCTTC.

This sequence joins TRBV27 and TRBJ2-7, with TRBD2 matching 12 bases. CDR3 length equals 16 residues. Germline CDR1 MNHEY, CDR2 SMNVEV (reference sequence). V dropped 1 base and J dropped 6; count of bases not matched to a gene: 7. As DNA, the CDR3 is TGTGCCAGCAGTTTATATGTGACTAGCGGGAGTCGCGAGCAGTACTTC. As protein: CASSLYVTSGSREQYF.

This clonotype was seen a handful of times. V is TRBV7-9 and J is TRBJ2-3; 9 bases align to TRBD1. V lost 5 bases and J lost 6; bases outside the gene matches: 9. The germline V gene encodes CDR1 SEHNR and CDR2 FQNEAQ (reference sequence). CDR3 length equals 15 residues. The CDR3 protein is CASSGVGQGADTQYF. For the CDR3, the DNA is TGTGCCAGCAGCGGAGTGGGACAGGGAGCGGATACGCAGTATTTT. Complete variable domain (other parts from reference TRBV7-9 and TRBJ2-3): DTGVSQNPRHKITKRGQNVTFRCDPISEHNRLYWYRQTLGQGPEFLTYFQNEAQLEKSRLLSDRFSAERPKGSFSTLEIQRTEQGDSAMYLCASSGVGQGADTQYFGPGTRLTVL.

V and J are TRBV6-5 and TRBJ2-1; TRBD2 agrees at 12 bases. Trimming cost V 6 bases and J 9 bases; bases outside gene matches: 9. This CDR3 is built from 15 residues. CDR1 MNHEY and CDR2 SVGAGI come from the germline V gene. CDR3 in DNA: TGTGCCAGCAGCCAGACTAGCGGGGGCTCGGGTGAGCAGTTCTTC. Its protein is CASSQTSGGSGEQFF.

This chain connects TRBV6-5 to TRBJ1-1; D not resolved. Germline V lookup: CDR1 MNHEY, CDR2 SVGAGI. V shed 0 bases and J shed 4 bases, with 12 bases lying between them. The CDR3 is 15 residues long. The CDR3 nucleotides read TGTGCCAGCAGTTACTCGTGGGCGGGTGGCACTGAAGCTTTCTTT. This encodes CASSYSWAGGTEAFF.

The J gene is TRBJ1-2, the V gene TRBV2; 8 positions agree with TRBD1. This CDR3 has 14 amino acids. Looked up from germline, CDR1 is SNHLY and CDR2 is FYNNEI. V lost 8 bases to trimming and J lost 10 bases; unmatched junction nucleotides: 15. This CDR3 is CASSRTGTGDYYTF. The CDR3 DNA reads TGTGCCAGCTCAAGGACGGGGACAGGAGACTACTACACCTTC.

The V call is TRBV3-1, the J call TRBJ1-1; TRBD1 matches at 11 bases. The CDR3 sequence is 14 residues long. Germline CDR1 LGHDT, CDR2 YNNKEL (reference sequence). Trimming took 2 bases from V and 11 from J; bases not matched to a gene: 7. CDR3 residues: CASSQMDRGRRAFF. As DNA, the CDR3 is TGTGCCAGCAGCCAAATGGACAGGGGGCGAAGGGCTTTCTTT.

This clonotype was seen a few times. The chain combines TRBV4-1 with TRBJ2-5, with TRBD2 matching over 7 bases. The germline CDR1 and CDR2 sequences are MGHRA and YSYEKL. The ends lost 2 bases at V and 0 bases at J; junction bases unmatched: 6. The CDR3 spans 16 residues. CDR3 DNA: TGCGCCAGCAGCCAAAGCGAACGGGGGGACCAAGAGACCCAGTACTTC. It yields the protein CASSQSERGDQETQYF.

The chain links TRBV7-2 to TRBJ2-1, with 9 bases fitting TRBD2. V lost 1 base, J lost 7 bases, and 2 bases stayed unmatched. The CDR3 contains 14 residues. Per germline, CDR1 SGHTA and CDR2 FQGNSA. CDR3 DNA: TGTGCCAGCAGCTTAGGGACTAGCGCTAATGAGCAGTTCTTC. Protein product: CASSLGTSANEQFF.

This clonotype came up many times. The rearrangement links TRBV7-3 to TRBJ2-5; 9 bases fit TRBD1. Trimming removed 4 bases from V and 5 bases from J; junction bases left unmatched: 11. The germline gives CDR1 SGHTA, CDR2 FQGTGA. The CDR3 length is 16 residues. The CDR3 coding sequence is TGTGCCAGCAGCTCGGGACAGGGAGGGTTTGGGGAGACCCAGTACTTC. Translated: CASSSGQGGFGETQYF.

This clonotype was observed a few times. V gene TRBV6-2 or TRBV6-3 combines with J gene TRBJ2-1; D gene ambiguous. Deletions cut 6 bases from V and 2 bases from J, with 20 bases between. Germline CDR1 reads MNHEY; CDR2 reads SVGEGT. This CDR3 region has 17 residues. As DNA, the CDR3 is TGTGCCAGCAGACGAGACCAGTCAAACGGTGCCTACAATGAGCAGTTCTTC. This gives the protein CASRRDQSNGAYNEQFF.

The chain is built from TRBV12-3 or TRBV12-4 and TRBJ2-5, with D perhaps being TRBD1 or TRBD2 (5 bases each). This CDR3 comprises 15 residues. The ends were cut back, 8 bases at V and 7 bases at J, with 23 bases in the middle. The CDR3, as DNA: TGTGCCAGCCAATCACGAGGCAGGCCGAGGGGGACCCAGTACTTC. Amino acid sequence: CASQSRGRPRGTQYF.

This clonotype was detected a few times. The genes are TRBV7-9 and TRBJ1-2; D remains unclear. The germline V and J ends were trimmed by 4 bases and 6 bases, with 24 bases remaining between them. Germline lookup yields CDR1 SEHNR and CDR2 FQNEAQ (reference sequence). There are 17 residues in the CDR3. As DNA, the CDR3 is TGTGCCAGCAGCTCCCTTCATCGGTTAAGGGAAAGCGATGGCTACACCTTC. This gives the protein CASSSLHRLRESDGYTF.

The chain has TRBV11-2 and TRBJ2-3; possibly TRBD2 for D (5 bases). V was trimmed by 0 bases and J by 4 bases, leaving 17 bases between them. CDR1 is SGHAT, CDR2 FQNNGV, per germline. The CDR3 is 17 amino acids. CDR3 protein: CASSLDRFEGRADTQYF. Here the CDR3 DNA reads TGTGCCAGCAGCTTAGATCGGTTCGAGGGCCGGGCAGATACGCAGTATTTT.

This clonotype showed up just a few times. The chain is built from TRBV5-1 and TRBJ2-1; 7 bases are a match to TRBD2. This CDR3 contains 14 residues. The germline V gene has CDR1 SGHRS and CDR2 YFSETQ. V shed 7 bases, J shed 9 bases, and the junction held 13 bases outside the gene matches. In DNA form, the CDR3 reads TGCGCCAGCGGCCCGCGCGGGAGTGAGAGTGAGCAGTTCTTC. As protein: CASGPRGSESEQFF.

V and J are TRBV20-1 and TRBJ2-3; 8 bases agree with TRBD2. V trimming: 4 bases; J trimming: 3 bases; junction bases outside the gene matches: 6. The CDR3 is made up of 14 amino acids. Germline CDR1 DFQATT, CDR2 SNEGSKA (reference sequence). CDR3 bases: TGCAGTGCTAAAGGGATAGCGGGAACAGATACGCAGTATTTT. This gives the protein CSAKGIAGTDTQYF.

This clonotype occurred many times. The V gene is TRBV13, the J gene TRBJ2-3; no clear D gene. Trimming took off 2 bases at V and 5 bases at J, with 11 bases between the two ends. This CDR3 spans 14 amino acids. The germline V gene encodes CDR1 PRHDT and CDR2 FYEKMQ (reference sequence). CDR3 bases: TGTGCCAGCAGCTTAAGAGGTTCTGTAGATACGCAGTATTTT. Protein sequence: CASSLRGSVDTQYF.

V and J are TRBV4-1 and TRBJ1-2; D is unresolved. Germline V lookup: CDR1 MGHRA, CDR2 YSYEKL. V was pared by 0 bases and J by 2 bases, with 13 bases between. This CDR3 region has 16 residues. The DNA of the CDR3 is TGCGCCAGCAGCCAAGATACGGCCGAGTTAAACTATGGCTACACCTTC. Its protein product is CASSQDTAELNYGYTF.

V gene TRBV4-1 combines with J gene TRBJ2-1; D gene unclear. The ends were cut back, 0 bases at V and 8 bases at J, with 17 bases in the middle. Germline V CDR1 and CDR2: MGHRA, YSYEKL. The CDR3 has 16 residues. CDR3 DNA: TGCGCCAGCAGCCAAGATTGGAGACTTCGTAGGGATGAGCAGTTCTTC. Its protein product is CASSQDWRLRRDEQFF.

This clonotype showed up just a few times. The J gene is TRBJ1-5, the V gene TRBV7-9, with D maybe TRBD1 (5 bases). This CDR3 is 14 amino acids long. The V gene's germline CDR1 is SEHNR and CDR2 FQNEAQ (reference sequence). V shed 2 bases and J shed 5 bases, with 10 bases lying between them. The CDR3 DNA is TGTGCCAGCAGCTTATGGGGGTCGGATCAGCCCCAGCATTTT. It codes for CASSLWGSDQPQHF.

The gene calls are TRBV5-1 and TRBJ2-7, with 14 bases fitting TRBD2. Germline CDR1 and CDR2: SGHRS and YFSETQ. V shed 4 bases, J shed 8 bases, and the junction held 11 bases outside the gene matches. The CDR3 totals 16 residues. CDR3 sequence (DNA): TGCGCCAGCAGCCCGGGACTAGCGGGGGTGAGTTCAAAGCAGTACTTC. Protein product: CASSPGLAGVSSKQYF.

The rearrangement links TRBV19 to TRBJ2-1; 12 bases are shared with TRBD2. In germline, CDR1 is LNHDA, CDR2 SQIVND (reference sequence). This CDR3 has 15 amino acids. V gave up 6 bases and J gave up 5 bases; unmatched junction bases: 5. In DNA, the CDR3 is TGTGCCAGTAGGCTAGCGGGAGGGCTGCACAATGAGCAGTTCTTC. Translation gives CASRLAGGLHNEQFF.

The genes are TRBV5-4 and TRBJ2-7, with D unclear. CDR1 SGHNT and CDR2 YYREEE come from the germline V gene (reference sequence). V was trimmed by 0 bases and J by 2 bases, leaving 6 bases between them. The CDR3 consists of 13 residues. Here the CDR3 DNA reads TGTGCCAGCAGCTTGGCTTGGGCCTACGAGCAGTACTTC. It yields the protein CASSLAWAYEQYF. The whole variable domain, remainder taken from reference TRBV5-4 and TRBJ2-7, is ETGVTQSPTHLIKTRGQQVTLRCSSQSGHNTVSWYQQALGQGPQFIFQYYREEENGRGNFPPRFSGLQFPNYSSELNVNALELDDSALYLCASSLAWAYEQYFGPGTRLTVT.